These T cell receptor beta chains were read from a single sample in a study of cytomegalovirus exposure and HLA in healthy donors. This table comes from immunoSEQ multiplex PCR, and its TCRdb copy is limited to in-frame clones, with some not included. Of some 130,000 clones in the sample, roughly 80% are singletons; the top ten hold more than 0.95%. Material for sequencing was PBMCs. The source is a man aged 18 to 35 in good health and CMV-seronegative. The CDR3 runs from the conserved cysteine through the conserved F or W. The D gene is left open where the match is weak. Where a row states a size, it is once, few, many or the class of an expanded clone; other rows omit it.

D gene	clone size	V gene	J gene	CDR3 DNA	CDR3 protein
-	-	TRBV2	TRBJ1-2	TGTGCCAGCACGCAGGAACGGGGGGACATGAGCTACACCTTC	CASTQERGDMSYTF
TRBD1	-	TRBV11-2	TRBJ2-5	TGTGCCAGCAGCTTAGGACAGGGCTTCCAAGAGACCCAGTACTTC	CASSLGQGFQETQYF
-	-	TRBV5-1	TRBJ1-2	TGCGCCAGCAGCTTGGTCGAGGGTACCTACGGCTACACCTTC	CASSLVEGTYGYTF
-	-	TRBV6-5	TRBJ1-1	TGTGCCAGCACCCGCGGGGGTGGGACTGAAGCTTTCTTT	CASTRGGGTEAFF
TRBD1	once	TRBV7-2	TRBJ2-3	TGTGCCAGCAGCTTGGGACAGGGTTTAAATACGCAGTATTTT	CASSLGQGLNTQYF
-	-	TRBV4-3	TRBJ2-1	TGCGCCAGCAGCCAAGTTAGGGACACCAATGAGCAGTTCTTC	CASSQVRDTNEQFF
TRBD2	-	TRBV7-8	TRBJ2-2	TGTGCCAGCCGCCCCGGGGGGGTCACCGGGGAGCTGTTTTTT	CASRPGGVTGELFF
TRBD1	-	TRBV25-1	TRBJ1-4	TGTGCCAGCAGTGATAACAGGGGCCCCGGGGAAAAACTGTTTTTT	CASSDNRGPGEKLFF
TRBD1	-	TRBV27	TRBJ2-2	TGTGCCAGCAGTTCGACAGGGGTTGGCGGGGAGCTGTTTTTT	CASSSTGVGGELFF
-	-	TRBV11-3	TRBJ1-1	TGTGCCAGCAGCTTTGACAGAAACACTGAAGCTTTCTTT	CASSFDRNTEAFF
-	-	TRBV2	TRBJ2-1	TGTGCCAGCAGTGCGAGGCAGGGCCCCTACAATGAGCAGTTCTTC	CASSARQGPYNEQFF
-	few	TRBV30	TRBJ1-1	TGTGCCTGGAGTGTACAGGGCAGCCCCGAAGCTTTCTTT	CAWSVQGSPEAFF
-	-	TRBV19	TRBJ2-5	TGTGCCAGTAGTCCCCGCGCAGGGGAGACCCAGTACTTC	CASSPRAGETQYF
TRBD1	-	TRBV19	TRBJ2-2	TGTGCCTCAAGCCCGGAGGGACAGGGGAGCACCGGGGAGCTGTTTTTT	CASSPEGQGSTGELFF
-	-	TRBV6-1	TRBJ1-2	TGTGCCAGCAGTGACGGCGGGGGGGGAGGCTATGGCTACACCTTC	CASSDGGGGGYGYTF
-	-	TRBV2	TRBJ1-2	TGTGCCACCTCGAGGGAACGCGACTATGGCTACACCTTC	CATSRERDYGYTF
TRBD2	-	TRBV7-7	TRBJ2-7	TGTGCTAGCAGCTTAGGGAGGGCAGAATACTACGAGCAGTACTTC	CASSLGRAEYYEQYF
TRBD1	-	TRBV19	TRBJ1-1	TGTGCCAGTAGTGTCCGGGACAGGGTGGGGGCTGAAGCTTTCTTT	CASSVRDRVGAEAFF